These T cell receptor beta chains were read from a single sample in a study of blood T cell repertoires in COVID-19. TCRdb keeps only in-frame clones here, not all; method: immunoSEQ multiplex PCR. The repertoire holds about 150,000 clones, approximately 87% seen once, with 1.2% in the top ten. Input material: PBMCs or T cells enriched from blood (not recorded which). These receptors were obtained from a woman aged 25 to 39 with acute COVID-19. The CDR3 runs from the conserved cysteine through the conserved F or W. D genes are given only for firm matches. Clone size is not always given. Where it is, it says once, few, many or a class for expanded clones.

CDR3: CASSSLEAGSTEAFF; DNA: TGTGCCAGCAGTTCCCTCGAGGCGGGAAGCACTGAAGCTTTCTTT; J: TRBJ1-1; D: .; V: TRBV27; size: .
CDR3: CASSRFFPGRNNTEAFF; DNA: TGTGCCAGCAGTCGGTTCTTTCCGGGGAGGAATAACACTGAAGCTTTCTTT; J: TRBJ1-1; D: .; V: TRBV7-9; size: once
CDR3: CASSFAPDRGSSYNSPLHF; DNA: TGTGCCAGCAGTTTCGCGCCAGACAGGGGAAGCTCCTATAATTCACCCCTCCACTTT; J: TRBJ1-6; D: TRBD1; V: TRBV2; size: .
CDR3: CASSELALAPGTQYF; DNA: TGTGCCAGCAGTGAACTCGCGCTAGCTCCGGGTACGCAGTATTTT; J: TRBJ2-3; D: .; V: TRBV6-1; size: .
CDR3: CASSLVATEAFF; DNA: TGTGCCAGCAGCTTAGTAGCGACTGAAGCTTTCTTT; J: TRBJ1-1; D: .; V: TRBV7-9; size: .
CDR3: CASSLNAGSLQPQHF; DNA: TGTGCCAGCAGCTTAAACGCAGGGTCCCTTCAGCCCCAGCATTTT; J: TRBJ1-5; D: .; V: TRBV7-2; size: .
CDR3: CASSLASGRGYNEQFF; DNA: TGTGCCAGCAGTTTGGCGAGCGGGAGGGGGTACAATGAGCAGTTCTTC; J: TRBJ2-1; D: TRBD2; V: TRBV6-2/TRBV6-3; size: .
CDR3: CASSSRTSGRETQYF; DNA: TGTGCCAGCAGCTCACGGACTAGCGGGAGAGAGACCCAGTACTTC; J: TRBJ2-5; D: TRBD2; V: TRBV7-2; size: .
CDR3: CASSYSIGEGRTDSNQPQHF; DNA: TGTGCCAGCAGTTACTCGATTGGAGAAGGCAGAACGGATAGCAATCAGCCCCAGCATTTT; J: TRBJ1-5; D: .; V: TRBV6-2/TRBV6-3; size: few
CDR3: CASSLHQAGVSYEQYF; DNA: TGTGCCAGCAGCCTCCATCAGGCGGGAGTTTCCTACGAGCAGTACTTC; J: TRBJ2-7; D: TRBD2; V: TRBV7-8; size: .
CDR3: CASSVRPPSGSHTDTQYF; DNA: TGTGCCAGCAGCGTACGGCCTCCTAGCGGGTCCCACACAGATACGCAGTATTTT; J: TRBJ2-3; D: TRBD2; V: TRBV7-2; size: .
CDR3: CASSLASAGVHGYTF; DNA: TGTGCCAGCAGTTTAGCTTCGGCAGGGGTCCATGGCTACACCTTC; J: TRBJ1-2; D: .; V: TRBV28; size: once
CDR3: CATSDGNNEQFF; DNA: TGTGCCACCAGTGACGGGAACAATGAGCAGTTCTTC; J: TRBJ2-1; D: .; V: TRBV24-1; size: .
CDR3: CAWSVSSGANVLTF; DNA: TGTGCCTGGAGTGTTAGTTCTGGGGCCAACGTCCTGACTTTC; J: TRBJ2-6; D: .; V: TRBV30; size: .
CDR3: CASSPPRSDYEQYF; DNA: TGTGCCAGCAGCCCACCGAGATCTGATTACGAGCAGTACTTC; J: TRBJ2-7; D: .; V: TRBV7-9; size: .
CDR3: CASSQEGGGFNRAFF; DNA: TGCGCCAGCAGCCAAGAAGGAGGGGGCTTCAATAGGGCTTTCTTT; J: TRBJ1-1; D: TRBD1; V: TRBV4-3; size: .
CDR3: CASSPGQGTEAFF; DNA: TGTGCCAGCAGTCCCGGACAGGGGACTGAAGCTTTCTTT; J: TRBJ1-1; D: TRBD1; V: TRBV28; size: .
CDR3: CATSDWTGGSTGELFF; DNA: TGTGCCACCAGTGATTGGACAGGGGGGAGCACCGGGGAGCTGTTTTTT; J: TRBJ2-2; D: TRBD1; V: TRBV24-1; size: .
CDR3: CASSDGSGSNEQFF; DNA: TGTGCCAGCAGTGACGGCAGCGGGAGTAATGAGCAGTTCTTC; J: TRBJ2-1; D: TRBD2; V: TRBV6-4; size: many
CDR3: CASSRRHREKLFF; DNA: TGTGCCAGCAGTCGACGCCACAGGGAAAAACTGTTTTTT; J: TRBJ1-4; D: .; V: TRBV28; size: .
CDR3: CASSLRGGAGTDTQYF; DNA: TGTGCCAGCAGCTTACGCGGGGGGGCGGGAACAGATACGCAGTATTTT; J: TRBJ2-3; D: TRBD2; V: TRBV7-6; size: .
CDR3: CASSLGVGETQYF; DNA: TGTGCCAGCAGTCTAGGGGTCGGGGAGACCCAGTACTTC; J: TRBJ2-5; D: .; V: TRBV6-6; size: .
CDR3: CASSLIGTSGSNEQYF; DNA: TGTGCCAGCAGTTTAATTGGGACTAGCGGGAGTAACGAGCAGTACTTC; J: TRBJ2-7; D: TRBD2; V: TRBV27; size: .
CDR3: CASSGSWNEQFF; DNA: TGTGCCAGCAGCGGGAGTTGGAATGAGCAGTTCTTC; J: TRBJ2-1; D: .; V: TRBV9; size: .
CDR3: CASSSQGRSYNEQFF; DNA: TGTGCCAGCAGTTCACAGGGGAGGTCTTACAATGAGCAGTTCTTC; J: TRBJ2-1; D: .; V: TRBV28; size: .
CDR3: CASSSNTEAFF; DNA: TGTGCCAGCAGTTCAAACACTGAAGCTTTCTTT; J: TRBJ1-1; D: .; V: TRBV12-3/TRBV12-4; size: .
CDR3: CASSRTGGNTEAFF; DNA: TGTGCCAGCAGCAGGACAGGGGGGAACACTGAAGCTTTCTTT; J: TRBJ1-1; D: TRBD1; V: TRBV14; size: .
CDR3: CASSEALRNTEAFF; DNA: TGTGCCAGCAGTGAAGCGCTTAGGAACACTGAAGCTTTCTTT; J: TRBJ1-1; D: .; V: TRBV2; size: .
CDR3: CASRAGLRNQPQHF; DNA: TGTGCCAGTAGAGCCGGACTGCGAAATCAGCCCCAGCATTTT; J: TRBJ1-5; D: .; V: TRBV19; size: .
CDR3: CASSADRDSNEKLFF; DNA: TGTGCCAGCAGCGCCGACAGGGATTCGAATGAAAAACTGTTTTTT; J: TRBJ1-4; D: TRBD1; V: TRBV9; size: once
CDR3: CASSLDAGRYQPQHF; DNA: TGTGCCAGCAGCTTAGACGCAGGAAGATATCAGCCCCAGCATTTT; J: TRBJ1-5; D: .; V: TRBV7-2; size: once
CDR3: CASSATRVMGGTEAFF; DNA: TGTGCCAGCAGCGCCACCAGGGTAATGGGAGGCACTGAAGCTTTCTTT; J: TRBJ1-1; D: .; V: TRBV11-2; size: once
CDR3: CASSWGEKRHYEQYF; DNA: TGTGCCAGCAGCTGGGGAGAAAAGCGCCACTACGAGCAGTACTTC; J: TRBJ2-7; D: .; V: TRBV3-1/TRBV3-2; size: once
CDR3: CASSQDPTPGDRGYYGYTF; DNA: TGCGCCAGCAGCCAAGATCCAACGCCTGGGGACAGGGGATACTATGGCTACACCTTC; J: TRBJ1-2; D: TRBD1; V: TRBV4-3; size: .